This TCR beta chain was identified in a study of shared T cell receptors in the human thymus. Clones were sequenced by immunoSEQ multiplex PCR, and TCRdb holds only the in-frame ones, with some missing. The profile covers some 660,000 clones, with about 87% appearing a single time and over 0.008% taken by the ten largest. The germline V gene has CDR1 SGHDT and CDR2 YYEEEE. The CDR3 is 14 residues long. Losses at the gene ends were 0 bases for V and 10 bases for J; bases not matched to a gene: 7. This sample was also put to use in a study of human thymus T cells. That publication notes: Healthy Finnish infants having corrective surgery for congenital heart defects served as donors. The source of the thymus tissue was resections taken during corrective heart surgery. Gene usage for V and J segments appeared biased in thymic and blood repertoires. As related research reported, thymic repertoires overlapped highly among unrelated individuals.

The clonotype was recovered from a boy younger than two with a congenital heart defect. The V call is TRBV5-6, the J call TRBJ1-1; TRBD1 matches 9 bases. Source material: thymocytes. The CDR3 reads CASSLDRDRVRAFF. The CDR3 DNA reads TGTGCCAGCAGCTTGGACCGGGACAGGGTTAGAGCTTTCTTT.